Shown below are 22 T cell receptor beta chains from a single sample sequenced in a study of read filtering for tumor transcriptome and immune sequencing. Molecular barcoded adaptors covering alpha/delta and beta/gamma chains were used on 400 to 450 ng RNA. TCRdb re-analysed the reads in MiXCR, keeping a single row per CDR3 protein. The table has roughly 82,000 distinct CDR3 sequences, roughly 12% seen once. Material for sequencing was a population of CD138-negative cells sorted from bone marrow. Every receptor here comes from a donor at least 40 years old with multiple myeloma.

This clonotype has just a few counts. This clone may be a read error of a much larger clone one base away. The chain couples TRBV28 to TRBJ2-3; D uncertain. Germline V CDR1 and CDR2: MDHEN, SYDVKM. CDR3 length: 15 amino acids. Trimming cost V 8 bases and J 3 bases, with 18 bases left between them. CDR3 sequence: CASASQGMETDTQYF. The CDR3 bases are TGTGCCAGCGCCTCCCAAGGGATGGAGACAGATACGCAGTATTTT.

Many counts were recorded for this clonotype. The rearrangement joins TRBV20-1 to TRBJ2-2; D gene uncertain. Germline V gives CDR1 DFQATT, CDR2 SNEGSKA (reference sequence). CDR3 length: 12 amino acids. V dropped 6 bases and J dropped 0 bases, with 5 bases sitting between them. CDR3 residues: CSARTNTGELFF. The DNA of the CDR3 is TGCAGTGCACGGACGAACACCGGGGAGCTGTTTTTT.

Concerning this clonotype: With a much larger clone just one base away, this may be a read error. The rearrangement joins TRBV12-3 or TRBV12-4 to TRBJ1-6; D gene ambiguous. The CDR3 totals 12 residues. Trimming took off 10 bases at V and 6 bases at J, with 10 bases between the two ends. The CDR3 sequence: CAIRKGNSPLHF. The DNA for the CDR3 is TGTGCCATAAGGAAGGGTAATTCACCCCTCCACTTT.

This clonotype was seen many times. V is TRBV18 and J is TRBJ2-7; the D gene is possibly TRBD2 (6 bases). V was trimmed by 6 bases and J by 2 bases, leaving 14 bases between them. From germline, CDR1 is KGHSH and CDR2 LQKENI. This CDR3 is 14 amino acids long. The CDR3 DNA is TGTGCCAGCTCTACCGGGACTGGGACCTACGAGCAGTACTTC. This sequence encodes CASSTGTGTYEQYF. Full variable domain (remainder filled in from reference TRBV18 and TRBJ2-7): NAGVMQNPRHLVRRRGQEARLRCSPMKGHSHVYWYRQLPEEGLKFMVYLQKENIIDESGMPKERFSAEFPKEGPSILRIQQVVRGDSAAYFCASSTGTGTYEQYFGPGTRLTVT.

On this clonotype itself: This could be a read error, since a much larger clone is one nucleotide away. The rearrangement links TRBV18 to TRBJ2-5, with 13 bases identical to TRBD2. This CDR3 has 18 residues. Per germline, CDR1 KGHSH and CDR2 LQKENI. The CDR3 protein is CACSPPELAGGPEETQYF. Written as DNA, the CDR3 is TGTGCCTGCTCACCACCAGAACTAGCGGGAGGGCCGGAGGAGACCCAGTACTTC.

This clonotype was observed a few times. This rearrangement joins TRBV20-1 to TRBJ2-5; possible D gene TRBD2, 6 bases. The CDR3 loop spans 13 amino acids. Germline V lookup: CDR1 DFQATT, CDR2 SNEGSKA (reference sequence). V dropped 4 bases and J dropped 5 bases, with 14 bases sitting between them. Here the CDR3 reads CSANLGSVETQYF. The CDR3 region has the DNA TGCAGTGCTAACCTCGGGAGTGTTGAGACCCAGTACTTC.

This clonotype was seen many times. V gene TRBV28 combines with J gene TRBJ2-1, with 12 bases matching TRBD2. The length of the CDR3 is 21 residues. Germline assignment: CDR1 MDHEN and CDR2 SYDVKM. V gave up 6 bases and J gave up 0 bases; unmatched junction bases: 18. The CDR3 spells CASSVLFDGLAGPGSYNEQFF. In DNA, the CDR3 is TGTGCCAGCAGCGTATTATTTGATGGACTAGCGGGACCGGGCTCCTACAATGAGCAGTTCTTC.

This clonotype was found many times. The V and J genes are TRBV5-1 and TRBJ2-1; TRBD2 matches 9 bases. The CDR3 is made up of 15 amino acids. From germline, CDR1 is SGHRS and CDR2 YFSETQ. Trimming took 3 bases from V and 5 from J; bases not matched to a gene: 6. The CDR3 sequence: CASSSMASGDNEQFF. CDR3 DNA: TGCGCCAGCAGCTCTATGGCTAGCGGGGACAATGAGCAGTTCTTC. Supplemented by reference TRBV5-1 and TRBJ2-1, the full variable domain reads KAGVTQTPRYLIKTRGQQVTLSCSPISGHRSVSWYQQTPGQGLQFLFEYFSETQRNKGNFPGRFSGRQFSNSRSEMNVSTLELGDSALYLCASSSMASGDNEQFFGPGTRLTVL.

At least ten counts were recorded for this clonotype. The chain uses TRBV29-1 and TRBJ2-2; TRBD2 might be the D (5 bases). This CDR3 contains 16 residues. V was pared by 2 bases and J by 6 bases, with 19 bases between. Germline values: CDR1 SQVTM, CDR2 ANQGSEA. CDR3 nucleotide sequence: TGCAGCGTTGAAACTGGATCGGTCGAGGGCGCCGGGGAGCTGTTTTTT. Translation gives CSVETGSVEGAGELFF.

Many counts were recorded for this clonotype. V gene TRBV30 combines with J gene TRBJ2-1; D possibly corresponds to TRBD1 (5 bases). This CDR3 spans 14 amino acids. CDR1 and CDR2 (germline): GTSNPN, SVGIG (reference sequence). Trimming cost V 4 bases and J 6 bases, with 16 bases left between them. This CDR3 reads CAWTWGSAANEQFF. The CDR3 coding sequence is TGTGCCTGGACCTGGGGCAGCGCGGCCAATGAGCAGTTCTTC.

The chain joins TRBV6-2 or TRBV6-3 to TRBJ2-5; TRBD1 matches at 8 bases. The CDR3 covers 13 residues. J was trimmed by 6 bases and V by 6 bases; bases with no gene match: 6. Germline CDR1 MNHEY, CDR2 SVGEGT. The CDR3 spells CASSPTGVKTQYF. CDR3 DNA sequence: TGTGCCAGCAGCCCGACAGGGGTGAAGACCCAGTACTTC.

There are many counts of this clonotype. The J gene is TRBJ2-1, the V gene TRBV19; D might be TRBD2 (6 bases). The CDR3 is 15 amino acids. Germline CDR1 LNHDA, CDR2 SQIVND (reference sequence). V was cut by 1 base and J by 6 bases, with 13 bases left in between. CDR3 nucleotides: TGTGCCAGTAGTATAGGGGCTAGCGCTATCAATGAGCAGTTCTTC. Protein sequence: CASSIGASAINEQFF. Supplemented by reference TRBV19 and TRBJ2-1, the full variable domain reads DGGITQSPKYLFRKEGQNVTLSCEQNLNHDAMYWYRQDPGQGLRLIYYSQIVNDFQKGDIAEGYSVSREKKESFPLTVTSAQKNPTAFYLCASSIGASAINEQFFGPGTRLTVL.

The chain combines TRBV3-1 with TRBJ2-2; D call uncertain. V was shortened by 4 bases and J by 6 bases, with 15 bases between the two germline ends. Germline CDR1 and CDR2: LGHDT and YNNKEL (reference sequence). The CDR3 runs to 15 residues. CDR3 coding DNA: TGTGCCAGCAGCCCAAGGAGAGAGCGCCCCGGGGAGCTGTTTTTT. It codes for CASSPRRERPGELFF.

The V call is TRBV20-1, the J call TRBJ1-1; a weak D match, TRBD1 (5 bases). V was cut by 0 bases and J by 4 bases, with 9 bases left in between. This CDR3 spans 13 amino acids. The V gene's germline CDR1 is DFQATT and CDR2 SNEGSKA (reference sequence). Here the CDR3 reads CSARETESTEAFF. The CDR3, as DNA: TGCAGTGCTAGAGAGACAGAGAGCACTGAAGCTTTCTTT.

Worth noting for this clonotype: A read error is possible here, since a much larger clone lies one base away. The rearrangement uses TRBV12-3 or TRBV12-4 and TRBJ2-1; TRBD1 aligns across 7 bases. V shed 7 bases, J shed 9 bases, and the junction held 12 bases outside the gene matches. This CDR3 comprises 14 residues. The CDR3 here is CASTEGARDSEQFF. The CDR3 DNA sequence: TGTGCCAGCACCGAGGGGGCTCGGGACAGTGAGCAGTTCTTC.

This clonotype has a count of ten or more. This chain connects TRBV7-2 to TRBJ2-1; D call uncertain. The CDR3 covers 12 residues. Germline V gene lookup returns CDR1 SGHTA and CDR2 FQGNSA. V lost 2 bases to trimming and J lost 8 bases, with 7 bases between them. CDR3 nucleotides: TGTGCCAGCAGCTTATATGGGGATGAGCAGTTCTTC. Residues: CASSLYGDEQFF. Variable domain in full (rest from reference TRBV7-2 and TRBJ2-1): GAGVSQSPSNKVTEKGKDVELRCDPISGHTALYWYRQSLGQGLEFLIYFQGNSAPDKSGLPSDRFSAERTGGSVSTLTIQRTQQEDSAVYLCASSLYGDEQFFGPGTRLTVL.

This clonotype was counted many times. The chain combines TRBV11-2 with TRBJ2-1; D tentatively reads TRBD1 or TRBD2 (6 bases each). Germline assignment: CDR1 SGHAT and CDR2 FQNNGV. The CDR3 totals 16 residues. The V end lost 8 bases, the J end lost 4 bases, and 21 bases lay between the germline ends. The CDR3 region has the DNA TGTGCCAGCGGCCCGATGCGGGACACAAGGTACAATGAGCAGTTCTTC. This encodes CASGPMRDTRYNEQFF.

This clonotype was counted many times. V usage is TRBV5-5 and J usage is TRBJ1-5; D unclear. The CDR3 runs 15 residues. Germline CDR1 is SGHKS and CDR2 is YYEKEE (reference sequence). The ends were cut back, 1 base at V and 6 bases at J, with 14 bases in the middle. The CDR3 here is CASSLLSGWGQPQHF. For the CDR3, the DNA is TGTGCCAGCAGCTTGCTGAGCGGTTGGGGTCAGCCCCAGCATTTT.

This clonotype occurred a few times. The chain has TRBV29-1 and TRBJ2-1; the match to TRBD1 covers 7 bases. Trimming removed 4 bases from V and 3 bases from J; junction bases left unmatched: 3. CDR3 length: 13 amino acids. Germline V CDR1 and CDR2: SQVTM, ANQGSEA. CDR3 residues: CSVARDSYNEQFF. Written as DNA, the CDR3 is TGCAGCGTTGCCCGGGACAGCTACAATGAGCAGTTCTTC.

In this sample, this clonotype turned up many times. The V gene is TRBV4-1, the J gene TRBJ1-1; D unresolved. The length of the CDR3 is 15 residues. The germline V and J ends were trimmed by 0 bases and 2 bases, with 10 bases remaining between them. Per germline, CDR1 MGHRA and CDR2 YSYEKL. The CDR3, as DNA: TGCGCCAGCAGCCAAGATCTTTGGGGTAACACTGAAGCTTTCTTT. Amino acids: CASSQDLWGNTEAFF.

This clonotype was recorded at least ten times. The chain links TRBV28 to TRBJ2-7; 12 nucleotides align to TRBD2. The CDR3 covers 16 residues. Looked up from germline, CDR1 is MDHEN and CDR2 is SYDVKM. V dropped 4 bases and J dropped 3; count of bases not matched to a gene: 7. The CDR3 loop reads CASSSPTSGSGYEQYF. The CDR3 nucleotides read TGTGCCAGCAGTTCGCCGACTAGCGGGAGTGGCTACGAGCAGTACTTC.

This clonotype has ten or more counts. This chain joins TRBV7-8 and TRBJ2-1; 12 bases line up with TRBD2. The CDR3 loop spans 14 amino acids. After removal of 5 bases from V and 15 bases from J, the junction contained 11 bases not matched to a gene. Germline assignment: CDR1 SGHVS and CDR2 FQNEAQ. Here the CDR3 DNA reads TGTGCCAGCAGCCCGTCGACTAGCGGGAGTGCTGGGTTCTTC. Protein product: CASSPSTSGSAGFF. The variable domain in full, with the rest retrieved from reference TRBV7-8 and TRBJ2-1, is GAGVSQSPRYKVAKRGQDVALRCDPISGHVSLFWYQQALGQGPEFLTYFQNEAQLDKSGLPSDRFFAERPEGSVSTLKIQRTQQEDSAVYLCASSPSTSGSAGFFGPGTRLTVL.